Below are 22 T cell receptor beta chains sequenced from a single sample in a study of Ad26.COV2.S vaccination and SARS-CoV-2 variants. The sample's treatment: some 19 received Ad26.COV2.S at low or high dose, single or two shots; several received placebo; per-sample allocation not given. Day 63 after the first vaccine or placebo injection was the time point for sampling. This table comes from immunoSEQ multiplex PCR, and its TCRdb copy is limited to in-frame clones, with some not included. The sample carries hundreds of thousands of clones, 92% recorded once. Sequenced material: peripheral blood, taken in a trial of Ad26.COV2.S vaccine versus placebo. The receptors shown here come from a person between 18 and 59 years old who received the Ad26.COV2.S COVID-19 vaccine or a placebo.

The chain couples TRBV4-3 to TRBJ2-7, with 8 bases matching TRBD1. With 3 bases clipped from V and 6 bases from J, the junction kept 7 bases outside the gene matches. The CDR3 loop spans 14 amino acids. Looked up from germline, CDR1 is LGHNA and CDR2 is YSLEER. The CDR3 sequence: CASSHRQGFSEQYF. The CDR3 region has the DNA TGCGCCAGCAGCCACCGACAGGGGTTTAGCGAGCAGTACTTC.

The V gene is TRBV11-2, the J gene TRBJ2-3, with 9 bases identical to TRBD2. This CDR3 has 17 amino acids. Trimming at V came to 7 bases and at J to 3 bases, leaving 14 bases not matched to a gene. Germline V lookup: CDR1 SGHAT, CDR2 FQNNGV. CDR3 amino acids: CASTPLHLRGGTDTQYF. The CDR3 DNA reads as TGTGCCAGCACCCCCCTGCATCTGCGGGGGGGAACAGATACGCAGTATTTT.

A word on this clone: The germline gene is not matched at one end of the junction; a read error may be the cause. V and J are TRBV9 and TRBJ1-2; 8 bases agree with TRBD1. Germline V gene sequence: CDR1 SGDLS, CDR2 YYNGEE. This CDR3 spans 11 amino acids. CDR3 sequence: CVSRGRYGYTF. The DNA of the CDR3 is TGTGTCAGCAGGGGGCGCTATGGCTACACCTTC.

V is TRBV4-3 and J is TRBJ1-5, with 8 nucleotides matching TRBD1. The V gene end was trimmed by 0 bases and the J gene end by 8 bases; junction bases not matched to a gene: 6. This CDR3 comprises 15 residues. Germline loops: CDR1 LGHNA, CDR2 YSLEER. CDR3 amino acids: CASSQDSDRGKPQHF. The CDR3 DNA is TGCGCCAGCAGCCAAGATTCCGACAGGGGTAAGCCCCAGCATTTT.

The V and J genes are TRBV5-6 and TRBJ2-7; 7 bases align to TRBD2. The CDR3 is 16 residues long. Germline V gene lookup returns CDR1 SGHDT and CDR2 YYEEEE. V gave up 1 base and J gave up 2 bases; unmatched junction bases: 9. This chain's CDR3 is CASSLLVGGYPYEQYF. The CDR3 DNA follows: TGTGCCAGCAGCTTGTTAGTGGGGGGGTACCCCTACGAGCAGTACTTC.

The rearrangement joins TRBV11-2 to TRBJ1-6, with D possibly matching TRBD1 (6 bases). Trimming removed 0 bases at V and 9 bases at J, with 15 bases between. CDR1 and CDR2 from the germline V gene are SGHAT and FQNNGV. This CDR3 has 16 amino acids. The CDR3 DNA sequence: TGTGCCAGCAGCTTAGACCCCAGGGGAGAGGTTTCACCCCTCCACTTT. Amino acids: CASSLDPRGEVSPLHF.

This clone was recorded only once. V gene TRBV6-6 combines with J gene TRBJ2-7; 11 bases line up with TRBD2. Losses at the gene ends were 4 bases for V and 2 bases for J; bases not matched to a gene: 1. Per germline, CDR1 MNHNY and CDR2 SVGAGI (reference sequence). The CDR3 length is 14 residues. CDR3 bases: TGTGCCAGCAGTTTACTAGCGGGGGCCTACGAGCAGTACTTC. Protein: CASSLLAGAYEQYF.

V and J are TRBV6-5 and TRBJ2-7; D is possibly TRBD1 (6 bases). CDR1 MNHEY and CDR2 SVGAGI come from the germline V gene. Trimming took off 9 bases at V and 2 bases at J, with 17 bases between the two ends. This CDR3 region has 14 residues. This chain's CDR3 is CASGTGTQTYEQYF. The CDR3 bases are TGTGCCAGTGGCACCGGGACACAGACCTACGAGCAGTACTTC.

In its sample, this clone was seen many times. The CDR3, as DNA: TGTGCCTGGAGCCCTGCCTGGAACACTGAAGCTTTCTTT. Translation: CAWSPAWNTEAFF. This chain joins TRBV30 and TRBJ1-1, with D unresolved. This CDR3 comprises 13 residues. Germline CDR1 and CDR2: GTSNPN and SVGIG (reference sequence). The germline V and J ends were trimmed by 3 bases and 1 base, with 9 bases remaining between them.

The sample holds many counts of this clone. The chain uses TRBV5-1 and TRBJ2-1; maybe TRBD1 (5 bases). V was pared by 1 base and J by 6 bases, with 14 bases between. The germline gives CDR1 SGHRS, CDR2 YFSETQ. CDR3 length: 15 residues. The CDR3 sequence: CASSLNGANGNEQFF. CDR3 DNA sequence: TGCGCCAGCAGCTTGAATGGGGCTAACGGCAATGAGCAGTTCTTC. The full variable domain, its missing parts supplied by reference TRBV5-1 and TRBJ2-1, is KAGVTQTPRYLIKTRGQQVTLSCSPISGHRSVSWYQQTPGQGLQFLFEYFSETQRNKGNFPGRFSGRQFSNSRSEMNVSTLELGDSALYLCASSLNGANGNEQFFGPGTRLTVL.

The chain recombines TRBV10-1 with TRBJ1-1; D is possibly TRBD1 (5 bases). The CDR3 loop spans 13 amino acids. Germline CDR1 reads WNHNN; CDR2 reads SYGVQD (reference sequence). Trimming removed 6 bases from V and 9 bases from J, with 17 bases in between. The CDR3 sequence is CASSQNRGEKAFF. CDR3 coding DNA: TGCGCCAGCAGCCAAAATCGAGGGGAAAAAGCTTTCTTT.

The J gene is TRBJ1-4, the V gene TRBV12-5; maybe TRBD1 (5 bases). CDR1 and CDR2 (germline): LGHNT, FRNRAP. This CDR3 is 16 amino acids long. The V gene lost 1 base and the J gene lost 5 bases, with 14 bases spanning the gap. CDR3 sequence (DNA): TGTGCTAGTGGTTTGGGGCAGGGCGTGGGGAATGAAAAACTGTTTTTT. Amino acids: CASGLGQGVGNEKLFF. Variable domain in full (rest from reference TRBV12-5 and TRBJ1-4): DARVTQTPRHKVTEMGQEVTMRCQPILGHNTVFWYRQTMMQGLELLAYFRNRAPLDDSGMPKDRFSAEMPDATLATLKIQPSEPRDSAVYFCASGLGQGVGNEKLFFGSGTQLSVL.

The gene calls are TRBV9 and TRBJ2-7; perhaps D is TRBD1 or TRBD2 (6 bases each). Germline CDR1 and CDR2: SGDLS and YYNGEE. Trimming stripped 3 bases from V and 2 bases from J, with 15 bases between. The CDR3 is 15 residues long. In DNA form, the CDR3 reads TGTGCCAGCAGCGAAGGGGGGACTGACACCTACGAGCAGTACTTC. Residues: CASSEGGTDTYEQYF.

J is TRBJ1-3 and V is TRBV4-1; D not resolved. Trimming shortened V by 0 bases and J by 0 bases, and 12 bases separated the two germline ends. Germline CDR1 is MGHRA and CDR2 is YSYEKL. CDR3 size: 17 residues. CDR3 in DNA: TGCGCCAGCAGCCAAGACGGTGCGTTTAGCTCTGGAAACACCATATATTTT. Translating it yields CASSQDGAFSSGNTIYF.

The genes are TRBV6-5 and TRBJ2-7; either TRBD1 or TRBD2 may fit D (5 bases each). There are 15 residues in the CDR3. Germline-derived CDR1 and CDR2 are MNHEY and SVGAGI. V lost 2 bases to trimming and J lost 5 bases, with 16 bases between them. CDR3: CASSYADTLGDEQYF. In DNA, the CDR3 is TGTGCCAGCAGTTACGCGGACACCCTCGGGGACGAGCAGTACTTC.

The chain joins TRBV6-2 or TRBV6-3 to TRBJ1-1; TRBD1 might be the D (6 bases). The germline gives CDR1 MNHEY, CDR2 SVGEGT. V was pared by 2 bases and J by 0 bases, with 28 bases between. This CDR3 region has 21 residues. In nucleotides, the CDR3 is TGTGCCAGCAGTTACCGGGGGGGCAGTCTTTTCTATCCTAAGATGAACACTGAAGCTTTCTTT. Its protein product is CASSYRGGSLFYPKMNTEAFF.

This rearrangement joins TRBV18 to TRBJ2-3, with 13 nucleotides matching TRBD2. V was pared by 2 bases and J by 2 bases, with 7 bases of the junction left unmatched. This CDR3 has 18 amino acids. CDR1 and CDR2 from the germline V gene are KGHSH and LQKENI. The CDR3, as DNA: TGTGCCAGCTCACCAATATCGGGACTAGCGGGGACCACAGATACGCAGTATTTT. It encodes CASSPISGLAGTTDTQYF.

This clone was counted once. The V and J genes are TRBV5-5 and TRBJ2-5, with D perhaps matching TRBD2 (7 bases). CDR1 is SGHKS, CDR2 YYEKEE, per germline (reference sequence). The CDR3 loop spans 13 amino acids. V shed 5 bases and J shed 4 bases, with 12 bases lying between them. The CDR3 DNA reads TGTGCCAGCAGGTCAGGGGAGGGAGAGACCCAGTACTTC. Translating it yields CASRSGEGETQYF.

CDR3 DNA sequence: TGTGCCAGCCTCTCCCAGTTCTTC. Translation: CASLSQFF. The chain couples TRBV19 to TRBJ2-1; the D is unclear. The V end was cut by 9 bases, the J end by 13 bases, with 7 bases between. The CDR3 runs to 8 residues. Germline V gene data show CDR1 as LNHDA and CDR2 as SQIVND (reference sequence).

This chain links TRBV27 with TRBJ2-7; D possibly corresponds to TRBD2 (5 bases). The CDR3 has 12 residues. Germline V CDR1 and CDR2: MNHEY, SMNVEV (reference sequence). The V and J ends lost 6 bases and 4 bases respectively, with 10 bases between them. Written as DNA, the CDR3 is TGTGCCAGCAGCGGACTGACTTACGAGCAGTACTTC. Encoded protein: CASSGLTYEQYF.

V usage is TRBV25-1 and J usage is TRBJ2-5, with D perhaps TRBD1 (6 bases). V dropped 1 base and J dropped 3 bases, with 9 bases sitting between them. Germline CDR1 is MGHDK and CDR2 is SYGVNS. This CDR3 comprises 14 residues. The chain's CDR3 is CASSESKGEETQYF. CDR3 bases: TGTGCCAGCAGTGAATCGAAGGGGGAAGAGACCCAGTACTTC.

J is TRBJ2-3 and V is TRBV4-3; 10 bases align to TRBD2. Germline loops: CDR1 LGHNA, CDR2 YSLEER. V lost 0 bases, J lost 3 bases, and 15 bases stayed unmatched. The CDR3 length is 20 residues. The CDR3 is CASSQDRTAGGTWGTDTQYF. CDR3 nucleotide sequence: TGCGCCAGCAGCCAAGATCGCACAGCGGGGGGGACTTGGGGGACAGATACGCAGTATTTT.